This T cell receptor (beta chain) was recovered during a study of shared clonotypes between healthy human individuals. Study context: Each donor contributed plates that comprised three CD4 naive, three CD4 memory, two CD8 naive and one CD8 memory.

In regard to this clone: What it binds is not known. A far larger clone is only one base removed, so a read error is likely.

This table comes from immunoSEQ multiplex PCR, and its TCRdb copy is limited to in-frame clones, with some not included. Altogether 150,000 to 200,000 clones are present, 65% to 80% being singletons, with the ten largest covering about 10%. The V end lost 5 bases, the J end lost 2 bases, and 7 bases lay between the germline ends. The CDR3 has 12 residues. Per the germline V gene, CDR1 is MNHEY and CDR2 is SMNVEV (reference sequence). General study points: Large sequencing depth failed to make sorted-subset sequencing complete, rarefaction showed.

The gene calls are TRBV27 and TRBJ2-7, with D perhaps matching TRBD1 (6 bases). The receptor was isolated from a man aged 30 to 45 in good health. Material: memory CD4+ T cells sorted from blood. Documented subset: CD45RA-negative fraction. The CDR3 DNA is TGTGCCAGCAGTCGGACAGCCTACGAGCAGTACTTC. It codes for CASSRTAYEQYF.